This is a list of T cell receptor beta chains from one sample in a study of identical twins' blood T cells. TCRdb redid the calling of the 5' RACE reads with MiXCR, one entry per CDR3 protein. The data hold fewer than 450,000 distinct CDR3 sequences, with 25% to 35% observed a single time. The specimen was PBMCs. The receptors were gathered from a woman aged 18 to 55 in good health. CDR3s include the opening cysteine and the closing phenylalanine or tryptophan. A D gene is named only where the DNA matches it firmly. Clone sizes are given selectively: once, few, many, or a class where the clone is expanded.

once . TRBJ2-3 TRBV12-3/TRBV12-4 CASKDAGYTQYF TGTGCCAGCAAGGATGCGGGGTATACGCAGTATTTT
few TRBD2 TRBJ2-3 TRBV12-3/TRBV12-4 CASSVGTSGGFSTDTQYF TGTGCCAGCAGTGTGGGGACTAGCGGGGGATTTAGCACAGATACGCAGTATTTT
many TRBD1 TRBJ1-1 TRBV19 CASSIPPRTGMNTEAFF TGTGCCAGTAGTATACCTCCTCGGACAGGGATGAACACTGAAGCTTTCTTT
. . TRBJ1-5 TRBV7-2 CASSFTHRDDSNQPQHF TGTGCCAGCAGCTTCACGCACCGGGACGATAGCAATCAGCCCCAGCATTTT
. . TRBJ1-2 TRBV20-1 CSALGGVGQGFYGYTF TGCAGTGCCCTGGGGGGGGTAGGCCAGGGGTTCTATGGCTACACCTTC
. . TRBJ1-5 TRBV20-1 CSAWTGSNQPQHF TGCAGTGCTTGGACGGGTAGCAATCAGCCCCAGCATTTT
. . TRBJ1-1 TRBV5-1 CASSSITGKHTEAFF TGCGCCAGCAGCTCTATAACAGGGAAACACACTGAAGCTTTCTTT
. . TRBJ1-1 TRBV2 CASSESGDNTEAFF TGTGCCAGCAGTGAAAGCGGGGACAACACTGAAGCTTTCTTT
few . TRBJ1-1 TRBV29-1 CSAPGLMNTEAFF TGCAGCGCCCCGGGCCTTATGAACACTGAAGCTTTCTTT
. . TRBJ2-1 TRBV28 CASSLSGGYNEQFF TGTGCCAGCAGTTTATCTGGCGGCTACAATGAGCAGTTCTTC
once . TRBJ1-2 TRBV5-1 CASSLGNTGMAANYGYTF TGCGCCAGCAGCTTGGGAAATACAGGGATGGCGGCAAACTATGGCTACACCTTC
few . TRBJ1-2 TRBV29-1 CSVEDDRLGGYTF TGCAGCGTTGAAGATGATCGTCTAGGAGGCTACACCTTC
few TRBD1 TRBJ2-2 TRBV12-5 CASGLVDSGGNTGELFF TGTGCTAGTGGTTTGGTAGATTCAGGGGGCAACACCGGGGAGCTGTTTTTT
few TRBD1 TRBJ2-1 TRBV29-1 CSGLKQGFDEQFF TGCAGCGGACTCAAACAGGGGTTCGATGAGCAGTTCTTC
few . TRBJ1-2 TRBV29-1 CSVEWSYGYTF TGCAGCGTCGAATGGTCCTATGGCTACACCTTC